These T cell receptor beta chains were read from a single sample in a study of T-cell memory formation after mild COVID-19. One entry per CDR3 protein results from TCRdb running MiXCR on the 5' RACE reads. The top ten hold roughly a fifth of the sample, which has 200,000 to 300,000 distinct CDR3 sequences, approximately 15% seen once. What was sequenced was PBMCs or a T cell subset sorted from them (not recorded which). The receptor set was obtained from a young man who had mild COVID-19 (a few samples of this study predate the infection). Cell type and time point are not known. CDR3s include the opening cysteine and the closing phenylalanine or tryptophan. A D gene is named only where the DNA matches it firmly. Rows may omit the clone size; those that give it use once, few, many or a size class.

j_call v_call clone_size d_call cdr3_aa cdr3_nt
TRBJ1-2 TRBV4-2 NA NA CASSQTLLRGARYGYTF TGTGCCAGCAGCCAAACGCTTCTGCGGGGGGCCAGGTATGGCTACACCTTC
TRBJ2-1 TRBV6-5 few NA CASSYSILGEGVPFYNEQFF TGTGCCAGCAGTTACTCCATCCTGGGGGAGGGGGTTCCCTTTTACAATGAGCAGTTCTTC
TRBJ2-1 TRBV14 NA NA CASSQVWMDNEQFF TGTGCCAGCAGCCAGGTATGGATGGACAATGAGCAGTTCTTC
TRBJ2-3 TRBV5-4 few NA CASSELFPDTQYF TGTGCCAGCAGCGAACTATTCCCGGATACGCAGTATTTT
TRBJ2-2 TRBV6-2/TRBV6-3 few TRBD2 CASRLLRGGIGELFF TGTGCCAGCAGACTTTTACGGGGGGGCATCGGGGAGCTGTTTTTT
TRBJ1-1 TRBV11-2 NA NA CASSARAAFF TGTGCCAGCAGCGCCAGGGCAGCTTTCTTT
TRBJ2-1 TRBV5-8 many NA CASSQLGSSYNEQFF TGTGCCAGCAGCCAACTGGGGAGCTCCTACAATGAGCAGTTCTTC
TRBJ1-1 TRBV6-1 NA NA CASSSGNPNTEAFF TGTGCCAGCAGTAGCGGGAACCCTAACACTGAAGCTTTCTTT
TRBJ1-5 TRBV5-1 few NA CASSLYGRDNQPQHF TGCGCCAGCAGCCTGTATGGCCGGGATAATCAGCCCCAGCATTTT
TRBJ2-5 TRBV7-9 few NA CASSLAVSGMSRETQYF TGTGCCAGCAGCTTAGCAGTTTCAGGGATGAGTCGAGAGACCCAGTACTTC
TRBJ2-3 TRBV24-1 NA NA CATASELGTDTQYF TGTGCCACCGCGTCAGAACTTGGGACAGATACGCAGTATTTT
TRBJ1-4 TRBV4-1 few NA CASSQDLARLNEKLFF TGCGCCAGCAGCCAAGATTTGGCACGGCTCAATGAAAAACTGTTTTTT
TRBJ1-2 TRBV5-5 few TRBD1 CASRTGYDGYTF TGTGCCAGCAGGACAGGGTATGATGGCTACACCTTC
TRBJ2-6 TRBV6-2/TRBV6-3 many NA CASTRDASRLWANVLTF TGTGCCAGCACTCGGGACGCCTCGCGGCTCTGGGCCAACGTCCTGACTTTC
TRBJ2-2 TRBV4-1 few NA CASSQVLRGELFF TGCGCCAGCAGCCAAGTTTTAAGGGGGGAGCTGTTTTTT
TRBJ2-5 TRBV3-1 NA NA CASSQDWTGETQYF TGTGCCAGCAGCCAAGACTGGACTGGGGAGACCCAGTACTTC
TRBJ1-1 TRBV2 NA TRBD1 CASRDRENTEAFF TGTGCCAGCAGGGACAGGGAGAACACTGAAGCTTTCTTT
TRBJ1-3 TRBV18 NA NA CASSPRAGPSSGNTIYF TGTGCCAGCTCACCGAGGGCAGGGCCGAGCTCTGGAAACACCATATATTTT
TRBJ2-5 TRBV4-2 NA NA CASSQDLWPAQETQYF TGTGCCAGCAGCCAAGATCTATGGCCAGCCCAAGAGACCCAGTACTTC
TRBJ2-3 TRBV7-2 NA TRBD2 CASSRRSGDSRDTQYF TGTGCCAGCAGCCGCCGGAGCGGGGACTCACGAGATACGCAGTATTTT
TRBJ2-1 TRBV28 NA NA CASSFPNQGWGEQFF TGTGCCAGCAGTTTTCCTAATCAGGGCTGGGGTGAGCAGTTCTTC
TRBJ1-3 TRBV15 few NA CATSRDPTGNTIYF TGTGCCACCAGCAGGGACCCCACTGGAAACACCATATATTTT
TRBJ2-2 TRBV25-1 few NA CASRQGYTGELFF TGTGCCAGCAGGCAGGGTTACACCGGGGAGCTGTTTTTT
TRBJ1-2 TRBV14 NA NA CASSPRVQGDDYGYTF TGTGCCAGCAGCCCGAGGGTGCAAGGGGACGACTATGGCTACACCTTC
TRBJ1-2 TRBV6-6 few NA CASSYGVGDYGYTF TGTGCCAGCAGTTACGGGGTGGGAGACTATGGCTACACCTTC
TRBJ1-1 TRBV7-3 few NA CASSRAGENTEAFF TGTGCCAGCAGCCGGGCAGGAGAGAACACTGAAGCTTTCTTT
TRBJ2-7 TRBV28 few NA CASSLSRRGTGAYEQYF TGTGCCAGCAGTTTATCCCGGCGGGGAACGGGGGCCTACGAGCAGTACTTC
TRBJ1-1 TRBV6-2/TRBV6-3 few TRBD1 CASSSPHRGSTEAFF TGTGCCAGCAGTTCGCCCCACAGGGGGTCCACTGAAGCTTTCTTT
TRBJ2-5 TRBV20-1 NA NA CSAPNSGRETQYF TGCAGTGCTCCGAATAGCGGCCGGGAGACCCAGTACTTC
TRBJ1-6 TRBV4-3 NA NA CASRRTYNSPLHF TGCGCCAGCAGACGGACCTATAATTCACCCCTCCACTTT
TRBJ2-2 TRBV7-6 many TRBD1 CASRSGQGYTGELFF TGTGCCAGCAGATCCGGACAGGGCTACACCGGGGAGCTGTTTTTT
TRBJ1-1 TRBV7-2 NA NA CASSLDGQTGNTEAFF TGTGCCAGCAGCTTAGATGGCCAGACAGGGAACACTGAAGCTTTCTTT
TRBJ2-7 TRBV11-1 few TRBD1 CASSLDREEQYF TGTGCCAGCAGCCTGGACAGGGAGGAGCAGTACTTC
TRBJ2-7 TRBV11-3 few NA CASSLGRTYEQYF TGTGCCAGCAGCTTAGGCCGGACCTACGAGCAGTACTTC
TRBJ1-1 TRBV12-3/TRBV12-4 few NA CASSFDSTEAFF TGTGCCAGCAGCTTTGACAGCACTGAAGCTTTCTTT
TRBJ2-7 TRBV5-1 many NA CASSYGQSYEQYF TGCGCCAGCAGCTACGGACAATCCTACGAGCAGTACTTC